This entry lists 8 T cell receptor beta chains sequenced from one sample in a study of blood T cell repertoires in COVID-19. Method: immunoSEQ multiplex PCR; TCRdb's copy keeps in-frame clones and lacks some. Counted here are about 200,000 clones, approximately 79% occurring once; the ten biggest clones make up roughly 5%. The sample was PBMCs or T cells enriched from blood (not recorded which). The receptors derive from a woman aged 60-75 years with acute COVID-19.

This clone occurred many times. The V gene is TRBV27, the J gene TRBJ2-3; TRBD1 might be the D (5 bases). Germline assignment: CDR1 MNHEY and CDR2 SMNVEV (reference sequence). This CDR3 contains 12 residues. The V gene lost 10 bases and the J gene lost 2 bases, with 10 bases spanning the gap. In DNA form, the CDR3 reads TGTGCCACCAAGGGGTACACAGATACGCAGTATTTT. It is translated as CATKGYTDTQYF.

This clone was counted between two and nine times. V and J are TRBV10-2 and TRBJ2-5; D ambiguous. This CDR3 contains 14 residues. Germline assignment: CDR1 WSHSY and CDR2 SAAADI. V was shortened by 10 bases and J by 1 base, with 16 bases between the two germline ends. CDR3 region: CATPQSSAQETQYF. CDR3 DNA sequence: TGCGCCACCCCTCAATCGAGTGCCCAAGAGACCCAGTACTTC.

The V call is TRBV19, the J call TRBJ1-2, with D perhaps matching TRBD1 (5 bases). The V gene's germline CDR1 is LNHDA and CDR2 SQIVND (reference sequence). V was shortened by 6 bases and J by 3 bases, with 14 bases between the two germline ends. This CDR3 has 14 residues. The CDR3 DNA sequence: TGTGCCAGTAGCCCAGGGCGGCCCCACTATGGCTACACCTTC. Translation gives CASSPGRPHYGYTF. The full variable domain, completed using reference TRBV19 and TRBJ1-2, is DGGITQSPKYLFRKEGQNVTLSCEQNLNHDAMYWYRQDPGQGLRLIYYSQIVNDFQKGDIAEGYSVSREKKESFPLTVTSAQKNPTAFYLCASSPGRPHYGYTFGSGTRLTVV.

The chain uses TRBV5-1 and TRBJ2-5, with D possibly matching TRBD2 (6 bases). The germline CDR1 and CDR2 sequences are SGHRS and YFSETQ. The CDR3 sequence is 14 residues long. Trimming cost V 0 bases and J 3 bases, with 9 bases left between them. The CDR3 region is CASSLEGGEETQYF. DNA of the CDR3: TGCGCCAGCAGCTTGGAAGGAGGGGAAGAGACCCAGTACTTC. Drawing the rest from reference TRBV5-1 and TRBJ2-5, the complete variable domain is KAGVTQTPRYLIKTRGQQVTLSCSPISGHRSVSWYQQTPGQGLQFLFEYFSETQRNKGNFPGRFSGRQFSNSRSEMNVSTLELGDSALYLCASSLEGGEETQYFGPGTRLLVL.

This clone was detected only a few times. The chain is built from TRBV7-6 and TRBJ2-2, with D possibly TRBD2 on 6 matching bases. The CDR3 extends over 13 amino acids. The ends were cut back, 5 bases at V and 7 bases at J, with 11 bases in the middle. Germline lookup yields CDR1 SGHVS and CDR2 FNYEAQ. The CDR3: CASSPLADGELFF. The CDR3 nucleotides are TGTGCCAGCAGCCCTTTAGCGGACGGGGAGCTGTTTTTT.

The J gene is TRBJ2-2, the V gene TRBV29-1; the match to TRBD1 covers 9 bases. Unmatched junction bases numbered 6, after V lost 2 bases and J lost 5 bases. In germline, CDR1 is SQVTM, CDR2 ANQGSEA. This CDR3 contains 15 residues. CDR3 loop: CSVETTGGLTGELFF. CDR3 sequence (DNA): TGCAGCGTTGAAACTACAGGGGGCCTTACCGGGGAGCTGTTTTTT.

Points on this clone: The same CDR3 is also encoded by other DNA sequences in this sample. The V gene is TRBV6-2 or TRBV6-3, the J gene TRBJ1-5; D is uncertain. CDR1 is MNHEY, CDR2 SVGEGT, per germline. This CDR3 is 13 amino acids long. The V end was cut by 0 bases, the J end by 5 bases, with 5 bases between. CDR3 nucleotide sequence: TGTGCCAGCAGTTACTCGCCGGATCAGCCCCAGCATTTT. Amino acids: CASSYSPDQPQHF.

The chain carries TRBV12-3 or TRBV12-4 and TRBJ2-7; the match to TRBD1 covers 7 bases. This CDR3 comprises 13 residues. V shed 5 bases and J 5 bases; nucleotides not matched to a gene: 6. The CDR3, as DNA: TGTGCCAGCAGTATTACAGGGGCGGACGAGCAGTACGTC. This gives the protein CASSITGADEQYV.